Each of the 28 T cell receptor beta chains below was sequenced from the same sample in a study of blood T cell repertoires in COVID-19. The method was immunoSEQ multiplex PCR; TCRdb's version includes in-frame clones alone and lacks a portion of them. This sample yields some 500,000 clones, of which around 89% are seen a single time; 1.8% belongs to the top ten. The sample comprised PBMCs or T cells enriched from blood (not recorded which). Receptor source: a woman in her thirties or forties who had recovered from COVID-19.

The chain joins TRBV7-8 to TRBJ1-1; possibly TRBD1 for D (6 bases). The V and J ends lost 6 bases and 4 bases respectively, with 18 bases between them. The CDR3 length is 15 residues. Per germline, CDR1 SGHVS and CDR2 FQNEAQ. CDR3 nucleotide sequence: TGTGCCAGCAGACGTAGCGGGGGGCGAGGCACTGAAGCTTTCTTT. Protein sequence: CASRRSGGRGTEAFF.

This sequence joins TRBV21-1 and TRBJ1-2; TRBD1, the table's D call, lacks a check against the DNA. TRBV21-1 is recorded as a pseudogene. The CDR3 length is 12 residues. This CDR3 reads CASSKVRAGSNF. CDR3 nucleotide sequence: TGTGCCAGCAGCAAAGTCAGGGCAGGGTCTAACTTC.

The rearrangement links TRBV7-2 to TRBJ1-2; tentatively, D is TRBD1 (6 bases). V gave up 5 bases and J gave up 10 bases, with 23 bases separating them. In germline, CDR1 is SGHTA, CDR2 FQGNSA. This CDR3 spans 15 amino acids. This CDR3 is CASSGPSGAQRVYTF. CDR3 coding DNA: TGTGCCAGCAGCGGACCCTCAGGGGCGCAAAGAGTCTACACCTTC.

This clone was seen just once. The gene calls are TRBV4-2 and TRBJ1-5, with D tentatively TRBD1 (5 bases). Germline values: CDR1 LGHNA, CDR2 YNFKEQ. Trimming stripped 1 base from V and 5 bases from J, with 15 bases between. The CDR3 runs to 16 residues. CDR3 nucleotide sequence: TGTGCCAGCAGCCAAGGCGGGGCCCTCGGCGATCAGCCCCAGCATTTT. Translating it yields CASSQGGALGDQPQHF.

This sequence joins TRBV5-1 and TRBJ2-1, with 7 bases fitting TRBD2. The V gene's germline CDR1 is SGHRS and CDR2 YFSETQ. The CDR3 length is 17 residues. With V trimmed by 4 bases and J by 2 bases, 12 bases remained unmatched. CDR3 sequence: CASSGVWREPTYNEQFF. The CDR3 nucleotides read TGCGCCAGCAGCGGGGTCTGGCGGGAGCCTACCTACAATGAGCAGTTCTTC.

V and J are TRBV6-5 and TRBJ1-1, with no clear D. The CDR3 totals 14 residues. Germline V CDR1 and CDR2: MNHEY, SVGAGI. Trimming removed 6 bases at V and 6 bases at J, with 17 bases between. The CDR3 loop is CASRKPGSSPEAFF. For the CDR3, the DNA is TGTGCCAGCAGAAAGCCGGGGTCTAGCCCTGAAGCTTTCTTT.

The V gene is TRBV3-1 (or the pseudogene TRBV3-2), the J gene TRBJ2-1, with 8 bases lining up with TRBD2. Germline CDR1 and CDR2: LGHDT and YNNKEL (reference sequence). The CDR3 has 16 residues. Trimming took 8 bases from V and 3 from J; bases not matched to a gene: 12. The CDR3 region has the DNA TGTGCCAGCGGAAGACCCCGGGAGGGCCACTACAATGAGCAGTTCTTC. As protein: CASGRPREGHYNEQFF.

This chain uses TRBV6-6 with TRBJ2-7; D may be TRBD2 (6 bases). Trimming pared 5 bases from V and 3 bases from J, leaving 20 bases between. Germline V lookup: CDR1 MNHNY, CDR2 SVGAGI (reference sequence). The CDR3 covers 16 residues. The CDR3 reads CASSLPHSGKGYEQYF. DNA for the CDR3: TGTGCCAGCAGTCTCCCCCATAGCGGTAAAGGCTACGAGCAGTACTTC.

The V gene is TRBV10-3, the J gene TRBJ1-2; weak D call: TRBD1 (5 bases). The V and J ends lost 7 bases and 3 bases respectively, with 12 bases between them. CDR1 ENHRY and CDR2 SYGVKD come from the germline V gene. The CDR3 totals 13 residues. In nucleotides, the CDR3 is TGTGCCATCAACGGTGGCAGGGACTATGGCTACACCTTC. Its protein product is CAINGGRDYGYTF.

V usage is TRBV7-9 and J usage is TRBJ2-3; 7 nucleotides line up with TRBD1. Germline loops: CDR1 SEHNR, CDR2 FQNEAQ (reference sequence). CDR3 length equals 16 residues. Unmatched junction bases numbered 7, after V lost 2 bases and J lost 2 bases. The DNA for the CDR3 is TGTGCCAGCAGCTTATGGGGCAGGGGGACCACAGATACGCAGTATTTT. It specifies CASSLWGRGTTDTQYF.

This chain joins TRBV6-1 and TRBJ2-1, with TRBD1 identical over 12 bases. Germline lookup yields CDR1 MNHNS and CDR2 SASEGT. This CDR3 is 16 amino acids long. After removal of 4 bases from V and 8 bases from J, the junction contained 9 bases not matched to a gene. Here the CDR3 reads CASSVGQGASRDEQFF. CDR3 nucleotides: TGTGCCAGCAGTGTGGGACAGGGGGCGTCTCGAGATGAGCAGTTCTTC.

The rearrangement links TRBV4-1 to TRBJ2-1; D is possibly TRBD2 (5 bases). The CDR3 has 15 amino acids. Looked up from germline, CDR1 is MGHRA and CDR2 is YSYEKL. Trimming removed 1 base from V and 5 bases from J, with 12 bases in between. CDR3 sequence reads: CASSQAVLAHNEQFF. The DNA of the CDR3 is TGCGCCAGCAGCCAAGCGGTCCTAGCCCACAATGAGCAGTTCTTC.

CDR3 DNA: TGTGCCAGCAGTCAGCTGACAGGGGGTGAGACCCAGTACTTC. Amino acid sequence: CASSQLTGGETQYF. The chain couples TRBV6-5 to TRBJ2-5; the match to TRBD1 covers 9 bases. The CDR3 contains 14 residues. V dropped 5 bases and J dropped 5; count of bases not matched to a gene: 6. Germline CDR1 is MNHEY and CDR2 is SVGAGI.

This clone has only a few counts. V gene TRBV19 combines with J gene TRBJ1-1; 7 bases agree with TRBD1. With 10 bases clipped from V and 1 base from J, the junction kept 3 bases outside the gene matches. Germline V lookup: CDR1 LNHDA, CDR2 SQIVND (reference sequence). The CDR3 sequence is 12 residues long. The CDR3 sequence is CATHRGNTEAFF. The CDR3, as DNA: TGTGCCACCCACAGGGGGAACACTGAAGCTTTCTTT.

The gene calls are TRBV24-1 and TRBJ2-1; 8 nucleotides align to TRBD1. Germline V CDR1 and CDR2: KGHDR, SFDVKD. This CDR3 region has 15 residues. J gave up 7 bases and V 4 bases, and 8 bases lay outside the gene matches. The CDR3 coding sequence is TGTGCCACCAGTGACCCTTCGGACAGGGTGAATGAGCAGTTCTTC. Its translation: CATSDPSDRVNEQFF.

V and J are TRBV4-3 and TRBJ2-1; TRBD2 matches at 10 bases. This CDR3 region has 19 residues. The germline gives CDR1 LGHNA, CDR2 YSLEER. Trimming removed 1 base from V and 0 bases from J; junction bases left unmatched: 9. Here the CDR3 reads CASSQAPSGSSSSYNEQFF. For the CDR3, the DNA is TGCGCCAGCAGCCAAGCCCCTAGCGGGAGTTCGAGCTCCTACAATGAGCAGTTCTTC.

The chain carries TRBV27 and TRBJ1-5, with D maybe TRBD1 (5 bases). Germline V gives CDR1 MNHEY, CDR2 SMNVEV (reference sequence). V lost 3 bases, J lost 7 bases, and 10 bases lay in between. The CDR3 consists of 13 residues. This CDR3 reads CASSLSRAQPQHF. CDR3 bases: TGTGCCAGCAGTTTGTCCAGGGCCCAGCCCCAGCATTTT.

J is TRBJ2-1 and V is TRBV7-2; 10 nucleotides line up with TRBD2. V was clipped by 1 base and J by 8 bases; unmatched bases: 5. There are 15 residues in the CDR3. CDR1 SGHTA and CDR2 FQGNSA come from the germline V gene. The DNA of the CDR3 is TGTGCCAGCAGCTTAGTCGCTAGCGGGAGCGATGAGCAGTTCTTC. Encoded protein: CASSLVASGSDEQFF.

This clone was seen a single time. DNA of the CDR3: TGTGCCAGCAGCTCAGACGGGACTAGCAGGTTCTTC. Translating gives CASSSDGTSRFF. This chain connects TRBV7-2 to TRBJ2-1, with 9 bases matching TRBD2. The CDR3 loop spans 12 amino acids. With V trimmed by 4 bases and J by 15 bases, 7 bases remained unmatched. CDR1 and CDR2 (germline): SGHTA, FQGNSA.

The chain employs TRBV28 and TRBJ1-2; D not resolved. Per the germline V gene, CDR1 is MDHEN and CDR2 is SYDVKM. This CDR3 contains 13 residues. The germline V and J ends were trimmed by 5 bases and 4 bases, with 11 bases remaining between them. The CDR3 here is CASSLLAGYGYTF. In DNA, the CDR3 is TGTGCCAGCAGTCTCCTTGCAGGCTATGGCTACACCTTC.

This rearrangement joins TRBV3-1 (or the pseudogene TRBV3-2) to TRBJ2-3, with D tentatively TRBD2 (6 bases). This CDR3 region has 15 residues. Germline V gene lookup returns CDR1 LGHDT and CDR2 YNNKEL (reference sequence). The germline V and J ends were trimmed by 4 bases and 6 bases, with 17 bases remaining between them. Written as DNA, the CDR3 is TGTGCCAGCAGCCGCCTCGCGGGATCGGGGGATACGCAGTATTTT. Its translation is CASSRLAGSGDTQYF.

The gene calls are TRBV5-6 and TRBJ2-3; tentatively, D is TRBD1 (5 bases). Trimming took off 0 bases at V and 2 bases at J, with 16 bases between the two ends. From germline, CDR1 is SGHDT and CDR2 YYEEEE. This CDR3 is built from 17 residues. In DNA form, the CDR3 reads TGTGCCAGCAGCTTGGAAAGGGGCGCACTACACACAGATACGCAGTATTTT. Translating gives CASSLERGALHTDTQYF.

The CDR3 loop reads CASSPPTSGRFLWNEQFF. The CDR3 region has the DNA TGTGCCAGCAGTCCCCCAACTAGCGGGAGGTTCCTTTGGAATGAGCAGTTCTTC. The rearrangement uses TRBV3-1 (or the pseudogene TRBV3-2) and TRBJ2-1; 12 bases match TRBD2. J was trimmed by 7 bases and V by 6 bases; bases with no gene match: 16. In germline, CDR1 is LGHDT, CDR2 YNNKEL (reference sequence). This CDR3 spans 18 amino acids.

The chain uses TRBV5-4 and TRBJ2-3; a possible D gene is TRBD2 (6 bases). V lost 4 bases and J lost 5, with 17 bases in between. Germline V lookup: CDR1 SGHNT, CDR2 YYREEE (reference sequence). The CDR3 is 15 amino acids. CDR3 sequence reads: CASSHSGRDEDTQYF. DNA for the CDR3: TGTGCCAGCAGCCACTCCGGGCGGGACGAAGATACGCAGTATTTT.

The V call is TRBV5-8, the J call TRBJ2-1; possible D gene TRBD1, 6 bases. Looked up from germline, CDR1 is SGHTS and CDR2 is YDEGEE. V dropped 0 bases and J dropped 2 bases, with 12 bases sitting between them. This CDR3 is 16 amino acids long. The CDR3 protein is CASSLAGQGPYNEQFF. For the CDR3, the DNA is TGTGCCAGCAGCTTGGCCGGGCAGGGGCCCTACAATGAGCAGTTCTTC.

This rearrangement joins TRBV7-6 to TRBJ1-2; D not resolved. The V end was cut by 6 bases, the J end by 1 base, with 15 bases between. Per the germline V gene, CDR1 is SGHVS and CDR2 is FNYEAQ. The length of the CDR3 is 15 residues. In DNA, the CDR3 is TGTGCCAGCAGTCAAGTAGCGAGGAGTAACTATGGCTACACCTTC. Translated, it gives CASSQVARSNYGYTF.

This clone was seen only a few times. The rearrangement joins TRBV7-9 to TRBJ2-1; 8 nucleotides line up with TRBD2. The CDR3 has 14 amino acids. V gave up 3 bases and J gave up 12 bases; unmatched junction bases: 10. Germline V gene data show CDR1 as SEHNR and CDR2 as FQNEAQ (reference sequence). CDR3 loop: CASSFGGLGLGQFF. CDR3 coding DNA: TGTGCCAGCAGCTTCGGGGGACTAGGACTAGGGCAGTTCTTC.

This rearrangement joins TRBV29-1 to TRBJ1-1; 8 bases align to TRBD1. V lost 4 bases and J lost 7; bases outside the gene matches: 5. This CDR3 is 12 amino acids long. Germline loops: CDR1 SQVTM, CDR2 ANQGSEA. CDR3 protein: CSVGRGRGEAFF. The CDR3 nucleotides are TGCAGCGTTGGCAGGGGGCGCGGTGAAGCTTTCTTT.